This TCR beta chain came from a study of T cell responses to AZD1222 COVID-19 vaccine. Profiled with immunoSEQ multiplex PCR; TCRdb holds only in-frame clones, not every one. The sample shows about 190,000 clones, roughly 92% of them seen only once. Study-level results: Spike-specific TCR breadth and depth both grew after two AZD1222 doses.

Germline CDR1 and CDR2: SEHNR and FQNEAQ (reference sequence). After removal of 5 bases from V and 2 bases from J, the junction contained 12 bases not matched to a gene. The CDR3 extends over 17 amino acids. For this clone: Its antigen is unknown.

The sequenced sample was peripheral blood, obtained on day 0 of AZD1222 vaccination. The chain employs TRBV7-9 and TRBJ2-3, with 8 bases that match TRBD2. The receptor's source is an adult in good health. CDR3 region: CASSSSFGSGITDTQYF. The CDR3 region has the DNA TGTGCCAGCAGCAGTAGTTTTGGTAGCGGGATCACAGATACGCAGTATTTT. The full variable domain, its missing parts supplied by reference TRBV7-9 and TRBJ2-3, is DTGVSQNPRHKITKRGQNVTFRCDPISEHNRLYWYRQTLGQGPEFLTYFQNEAQLEKSRLLSDRFSAERPKGSFSTLEIQRTEQGDSAMYLCASSSSFGSGITDTQYFGPGTRLTVL.